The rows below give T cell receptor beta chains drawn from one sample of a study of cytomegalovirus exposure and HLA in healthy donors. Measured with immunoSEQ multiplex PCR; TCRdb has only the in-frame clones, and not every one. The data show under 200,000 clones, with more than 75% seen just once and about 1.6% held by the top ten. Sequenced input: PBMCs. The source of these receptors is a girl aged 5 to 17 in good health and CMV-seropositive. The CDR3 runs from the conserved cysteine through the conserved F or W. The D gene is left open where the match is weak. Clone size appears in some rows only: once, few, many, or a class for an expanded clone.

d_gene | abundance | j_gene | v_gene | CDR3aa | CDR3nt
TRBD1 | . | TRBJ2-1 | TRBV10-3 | CAISEEAGGTIEQFF | TGTGCCATCAGTGAAGAGGCAGGGGGAACGATTGAGCAGTTCTTC
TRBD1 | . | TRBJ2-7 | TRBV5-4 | CASSPRQGLSEQYF | TGTGCCAGCAGCCCTAGACAGGGTCTTAGCGAGCAGTACTTC
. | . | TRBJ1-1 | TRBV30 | CAWTGRADTEAFF | TGTGCCTGGACTGGCAGGGCGGACACTGAAGCTTTCTTT
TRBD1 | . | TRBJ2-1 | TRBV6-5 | CASGDPNRGNEQFF | TGTGCCAGCGGAGACCCAAACAGGGGAAATGAGCAGTTCTTC
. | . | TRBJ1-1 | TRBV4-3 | CASSQSPFRTEAFF | TGCGCCAGCAGCCAATCTCCATTCAGGACTGAAGCTTTCTTT
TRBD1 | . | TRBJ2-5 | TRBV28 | CASTPLSGTGGAQYF | TGTGCCAGCACCCCCTTGAGTGGGACAGGCGGGGCCCAGTACTTC
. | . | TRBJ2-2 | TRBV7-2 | CASSYIRGTGELFF | TGTGCCAGCAGCTATATCCGCGGCACCGGGGAGCTGTTTTTT
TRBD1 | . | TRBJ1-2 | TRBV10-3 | CAISGPDRGGGYTF | TGTGCCATCAGTGGGCCGGACAGGGGAGGCGGCTACACCTTC
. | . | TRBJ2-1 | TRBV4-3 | CASSQEIMGASSYNEQFF | TGCGCCAGCAGCCAAGAGATAATGGGGGCTAGCTCCTACAATGAGCAGTTCTTC
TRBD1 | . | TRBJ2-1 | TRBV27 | CASTPSRGRTPEQFF | TGTGCCAGCACCCCGAGTAGGGGGCGCACCCCCGAGCAGTTCTTC
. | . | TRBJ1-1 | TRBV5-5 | CASSLAEMNTEAFF | TGTGCCAGCAGCTTGGCCGAGATGAACACTGAAGCTTTCTTT
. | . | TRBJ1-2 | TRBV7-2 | CASSEQVSGSGYTF | TGTGCCAGCAGCGAACAGGTTTCCGGTTCTGGCTACACCTTC
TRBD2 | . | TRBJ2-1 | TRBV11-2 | CASSLVSGGAGNEQFF | TGTGCCAGCAGCTTGGTCAGCGGGGGGGCAGGCAATGAGCAGTTCTTC
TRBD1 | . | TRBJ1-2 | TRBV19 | CASSGGTGKTNYGYTF | TGTGCCAGTAGTGGAGGGACAGGGAAGACTAACTATGGCTACACCTTC
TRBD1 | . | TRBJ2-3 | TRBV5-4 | CASSPRTGSLLDTQYF | TGTGCCAGCAGCCCCAGGACAGGGTCTTTATTGGATACGCAGTATTTT
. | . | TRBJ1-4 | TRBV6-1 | CASSDHSATNEKLFF | TGTGCCAGCAGTGACCACAGTGCAACTAATGAAAAACTGTTTTTT
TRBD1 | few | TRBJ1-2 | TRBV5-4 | CASSLDRGPGAGYTF | TGTGCCAGCAGCTTGGACAGGGGACCGGGTGCGGGCTACACCTTC
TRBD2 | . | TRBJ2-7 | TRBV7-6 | CASSSEAGASYEQYF | TGTGCCAGCAGCTCAGAAGCGGGGGCCTCCTACGAGCAGTACTTC
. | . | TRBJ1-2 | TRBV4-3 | CASSQDFSGAHYGYTF | TGCGCCAGCAGCCAAGACTTTAGCGGGGCGCATTATGGCTACACCTTC
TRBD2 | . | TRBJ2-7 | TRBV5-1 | CASSTSRGVNYEQYF | TGCGCCAGCAGCACCTCACGGGGGGTCAACTACGAGCAGTACTTC
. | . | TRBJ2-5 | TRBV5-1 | CASSLSLEETQYF | TGCGCCAGCAGCTTGAGTCTAGAAGAGACCCAGTACTTC
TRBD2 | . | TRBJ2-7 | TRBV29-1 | CSVAGTSGTYEQYF | TGCAGCGTTGCCGGGACTAGCGGAACCTACGAGCAGTACTTC
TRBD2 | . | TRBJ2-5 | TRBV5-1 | CASSLAAGVGETQYF | TGCGCCAGCAGCTTGGCAGCGGGAGTGGGAGAGACCCAGTACTTC
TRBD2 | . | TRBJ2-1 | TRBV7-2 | CASSSRLAGASREQFF | TGTGCCAGCAGCTCCCGACTAGCGGGGGCCTCACGGGAGCAGTTCTTC
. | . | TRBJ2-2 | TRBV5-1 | CASSLQSNTGELFF | TGCGCCAGCAGCTTGCAGTCCAACACCGGGGAGCTGTTTTTT
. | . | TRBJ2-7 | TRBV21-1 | CASSKIDWTSGSYEQYF | TGTGCCAGCAGCAAAATCGACTGGACTAGCGGATCCTACGAGCAGTACTTC
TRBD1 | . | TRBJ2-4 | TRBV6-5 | CASSPKTGAPNIQYF | TGTGCCAGCAGCCCTAAGACAGGGGCCCCAAACATTCAGTACTTC
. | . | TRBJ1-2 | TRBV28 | CASSLWSQGFHGYTF | TGTGCCAGCAGTTTATGGAGTCAGGGTTTCCATGGCTACACCTTC
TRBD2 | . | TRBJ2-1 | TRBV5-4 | CASSFDGAGGDEQFF | TGTGCCAGCAGCTTTGATGGGGCGGGGGGGGATGAGCAGTTCTTC
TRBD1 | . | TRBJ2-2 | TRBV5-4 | CASSWGTGHNTGELFF | TGTGCCAGCAGCTGGGGGACAGGCCATAACACCGGGGAGCTGTTTTTT
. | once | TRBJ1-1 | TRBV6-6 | CASSYARENTEAFF | TGTGCCAGCAGTTACGCACGGGAGAACACTGAAGCTTTCTTT
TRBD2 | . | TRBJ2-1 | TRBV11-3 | CASSWRSGGAGNEQFF | TGTGCCAGCAGCTGGAGGAGCGGGGGGGCGGGGAATGAGCAGTTCTTC
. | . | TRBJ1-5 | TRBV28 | CASKGQRHQPQHF | TGTGCCAGCAAAGGTCAGAGGCATCAGCCCCAGCATTTT
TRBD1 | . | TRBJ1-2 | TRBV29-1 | CSVGQNGYTF | TGCAGCGTGGGACAGAATGGCTACACCTTC